This T cell receptor (beta chain) appears in the sequencing data of a study of PD-L1 blockade in urothelial cancer. Study as a whole: It was in 2014 that patients started atezolizumab at 1,200 mg intravenously every 3 weeks. T cells numbered a median of roughly 150,000 in the blood samples.

Profiled with immunoSEQ multiplex PCR; TCRdb holds only in-frame clones, not every one. The sample has 20,000 to 25,000 clones, almost 90% seen once; the top ten hold approximately 16%. Germline values: CDR1 LNHNV, CDR2 YYDKDF (reference sequence). The CDR3 contains 16 residues. The J segment lost 6 bases and the V segment lost 0 bases, leaving 7 bases of the junction unmatched. The sequencing here drew on PBMCs, taken around atezolizumab (anti-PD-L1) treatment. The sequence was collected from a woman aged 55 to 70 with urothelial cancer. The V gene is TRBV15, the J gene TRBJ1-5; the match to TRBD1 covers 8 bases. In nucleotides, the CDR3 is TGTGCCACCAGCAGAGACGACAGGGGACGAGGTCAGCCCCAGCATTTT. Translating it yields CATSRDDRGRGQPQHF.